A single sample is the source of the 2 T cell receptor beta chains below, sequenced in a study of blood T cell repertoires in COVID-19. Assay used: immunoSEQ multiplex PCR; TCRdb lists only in-frame clones, some missing. The sample lists 220,000 or so clones, roughly 84% occurring once. The sequenced material came from PBMCs or T cells enriched from blood (not recorded which). All receptors come from a woman aged 40 to 50 who had recovered from COVID-19.

The rearrangement joins TRBV9 to TRBJ2-3; a weak D match, TRBD2 (6 bases). The CDR3 runs 14 residues. CDR1 and CDR2 from the germline V gene are SGDLS and YYNGEE. Trimming cost V 3 bases and J 8 bases, with 16 bases left between them. This CDR3 reads CASSANERATTQYF. CDR3 in DNA: TGTGCCAGCAGCGCTAACGAGCGGGCGACTACGCAGTATTTT.

The V call is TRBV11-3, the J call TRBJ1-4; no clear D gene. CDR3 length: 13 amino acids. Germline V gives CDR1 SGHNT, CDR2 YENEEA. V lost 0 bases to trimming and J lost 5 bases, with 4 bases between them. The CDR3 sequence: CASSLEQNEKLFF. In DNA form, the CDR3 reads TGTGCCAGCAGCTTAGAACAAAATGAAAAACTGTTTTTT.